A single sample is the source of the 29 T cell receptor beta chains below, sequenced in a study of T cell responses to AZD1222 COVID-19 vaccine (dated by TCRdb to about 2021). The method behind the library was the immunoSEQ multiplex PCR assay. In its TCRdb copy, this immuneACCESS table keeps in-frame sequences only and misses some clones. Where compared with another copy, unresolved V genes explain less than half of these, and the others have no known cause. Counted in this sample were roughly 130,000 clones; 85% to 95% of them appeared once. The top ten clones comprise around 7% of the sample. The time point tag for this specimen amounts to: baseline before first vaccination. The sample here was peripheral blood, taken on day 0 of AZD1222 vaccination. The receptors were sampled from an adult in good health.

The chain links TRBV10-2 to TRBJ2-3; possible D gene TRBD1, 5 bases. Trimming cost V 2 bases and J 2 bases, with 11 bases left between them. This CDR3 contains 15 residues. CDR1 and CDR2 (germline): WSHSY, SAAADI. The DNA of the CDR3 is TGCGCCAGCAGTGAGCGTACAGGATCCACAGATACGCAGTATTTT. This sequence encodes CASSERTGSTDTQYF.

CDR3 DNA: TGTGCCAGTAAGGGGCAGGGAAATTCACCCCTCCACTTT. This sequence encodes CASKGQGNSPLHF. V usage is TRBV19 and J usage is TRBJ1-6; TRBD1 is a possible D gene (5 bases). This CDR3 is built from 13 residues. Germline V CDR1 and CDR2: LNHDA, SQIVND (reference sequence). Trimming left V 7 bases short and J 7 bases short, with 11 bases between.

The CDR3 loop reads CASSPRDGDSSYEQYF. The DNA for the CDR3 is TGTGCCAGCAGCCCCCGTGACGGGGATAGCTCCTACGAGCAGTACTTC. The J gene is TRBJ2-7, the V gene TRBV4-2; perhaps TRBD2 as D (5 bases). CDR1 and CDR2 (germline): LGHNA, YNFKEQ. CDR3 size: 16 residues. V was clipped by 4 bases and J by 0 bases, with 16 bases between them.

This chain uses TRBV15 with TRBJ1-2; a possible D gene is TRBD1 (5 bases). The CDR3 runs 16 residues. Germline V gives CDR1 LNHNV, CDR2 YYDKDF (reference sequence). The V end lost 5 bases, the J end lost 5 bases, and 21 bases lay between the germline ends. CDR3 bases: TGTGCCACCAGCCTTGATACGAACCAAAGGGGATATGGCTACACCTTC. This translates into CATSLDTNQRGYGYTF. The full variable domain, in which reference TRBV15 and TRBJ1-2 provide the parts outside the CDR3, is DAMVIQNPRYQVTQFGKPVTLSCSQTLNHNVMYWYQQKSSQAPKLLFHYYDKDFNNEADTPDNFQSRRPNTSFCFLDIRSPGLGDTAMYLCATSLDTNQRGYGYTFGSGTRLTVV.

V and J are TRBV5-5 and TRBJ1-1; a weak D match, TRBD1 (5 bases). The CDR3 totals 12 residues. The ends were cut back, 3 bases at V and 10 bases at J, with 13 bases in the middle. The germline V gene has CDR1 SGHKS and CDR2 YYEKEE (reference sequence). CDR3 DNA sequence: TGTGCCAGCAGCTCCTCCCGGGACCGAGCTTTCTTT. Translating gives CASSSSRDRAFF.

The chain recombines TRBV5-1 with TRBJ1-2; maybe TRBD1 (6 bases). CDR1 SGHRS and CDR2 YFSETQ come from the germline V gene. Trimming removed 4 bases from V and 3 bases from J, with 13 bases in between. This CDR3 is 14 amino acids long. CDR3 nucleotide sequence: TGCGCCAGCAGCCCACAGGGACTGGACTATGGCTACACCTTC. Translated, it gives CASSPQGLDYGYTF.

The chain carries TRBV10-3 and TRBJ2-1, with 8 bases lining up with TRBD2. The germline V gene encodes CDR1 ENHRY and CDR2 SYGVKD. V trimming: 5 bases; J trimming: 7 bases; junction bases outside the gene matches: 4. The CDR3 is made up of 13 amino acids. The CDR3 DNA is TGTGCCATCAGTCCGGGACTAGTGAATGAGCAGTTCTTC. Translating it yields CAISPGLVNEQFF.

The rearrangement links TRBV4-2 to TRBJ2-7, with D perhaps TRBD1 (6 bases). Germline V gene lookup returns CDR1 LGHNA and CDR2 YNFKEQ. V lost 3 bases, J lost 2 bases, and 8 bases lay in between. CDR3 length: 13 amino acids. Written as DNA, the CDR3 is TGTGCCAGCAGCCACGACAGGACCTACGAGCAGTACTTC. Residues: CASSHDRTYEQYF.

As concerns this clone: An end of the junction differs from the germline gene, which may be a read error. This chain connects TRBV27 to TRBJ2-7; 7 bases are a match to TRBD1. The CDR3 is made up of 14 amino acids. The V gene's germline CDR1 is MNHEY and CDR2 SMNVEV (reference sequence). In DNA form, the CDR3 reads TGTGCCACCAGTCTGACAGGGTGGGATTACGAGCAGTACTTC. It is translated as CATSLTGWDYEQYF.

The chain recombines TRBV15 with TRBJ2-2; D gene unclear. This CDR3 has 11 amino acids. Germline CDR1 and CDR2: LNHNV and YYDKDF (reference sequence). Trimming took 5 bases from V and 6 from J, leaving 4 bases between them. The CDR3 reads CATSSAGELFF. The CDR3 DNA reads as TGTGCCACCAGCTCGGCCGGGGAGCTGTTTTTT.

This clone occurred a few times. V usage is TRBV23-1 and J usage is TRBJ1-2; TRBD1 might be the D (6 bases). TRBV23-1 qualifies as an ORF whose function is uncertain. CDR3 length: 12 amino acids. V lost 7 bases and J 3 bases, leaving 9 bases between the germline ends. The CDR3 loop reads CASTRGDYGYTF. CDR3 nucleotides: TGCGCCAGCACAAGGGGGGACTATGGCTACACCTTC.

The V and J genes are TRBV29-1 and TRBJ2-2; possibly TRBD2 for D (5 bases). The CDR3 length is 15 residues. Trimming stripped 6 bases from V and 3 bases from J, with 17 bases between. Germline CDR1 SQVTM, CDR2 ANQGSEA. CDR3 loop: CSVRNADLDTGELFF. CDR3 in DNA: TGCAGCGTCCGTAACGCGGACTTGGACACCGGGGAGCTGTTTTTT.

The chain carries TRBV7-3 and TRBJ2-3; D is perhaps TRBD1 or TRBD2 (6 bases each). The V gene's germline CDR1 is SGHTA and CDR2 FQGTGA. Trimming took 1 base from V and 4 from J, leaving 9 bases between them. The CDR3 is made up of 14 amino acids. CDR3 residues: CASSLKGGSDTQYF. In DNA, the CDR3 is TGTGCCAGCAGCTTAAAGGGGGGTTCAGATACGCAGTATTTT.

This chain links TRBV4-3 with TRBJ1-5, with D possibly TRBD1 on 5 matching bases. Germline V gives CDR1 LGHNA, CDR2 YSLEER. This CDR3 contains 15 residues. V was shortened by 0 bases and J by 6 bases, with 12 bases between the two germline ends. DNA of the CDR3: TGCGCCAGCAGCCAAGATGTAGGGGAGGGTCAGCCCCAGCATTTT. It codes for CASSQDVGEGQPQHF.

This rearrangement joins TRBV27 to TRBJ1-4, with a weak D call TRBD1 (5 bases). The V gene's germline CDR1 is MNHEY and CDR2 SMNVEV (reference sequence). The CDR3 extends over 15 amino acids. V dropped 4 bases and J dropped 4 bases, with 13 bases sitting between them. The CDR3 DNA sequence: TGTGCCAGCAGTTCCTCCGGGGGGTTTAATGAAAAACTGTTTTTT. Protein: CASSSSGGFNEKLFF. Full variable domain (missing parts from reference TRBV27 and TRBJ1-4): EAQVTQNPRYLITVTGKKLTVTCSQNMNHEYMSWYRQDPGLGLRQIYYSMNVEVTDKGDVPEGYKVSRKEKRNFPLILESPSPNQTSLYFCASSSSGGFNEKLFFGSGTQLSVL.

The chain joins TRBV7-9 to TRBJ2-1; 10 nucleotides match TRBD2. Germline CDR1 and CDR2: SEHNR and FQNEAQ (reference sequence). Trimming cost V 6 bases and J 0 bases; bases outside gene matches: 8. The CDR3 is 17 amino acids. CDR3 residues: CASRDASGSSSYNEQFF. In nucleotides, the CDR3 is TGTGCCAGCAGGGATGCTAGCGGGAGTAGCTCCTACAATGAGCAGTTCTTC.

The chain combines TRBV2 with TRBJ1-2, with D hard to call. From germline, CDR1 is SNHLY and CDR2 FYNNEI. V was clipped by 2 bases and J by 2 bases, with 6 bases between them. CDR3 length equals 13 residues. CDR3 bases: TGTGCCAGCAGTGAACTCGCCAACTATGGCTACACCTTC. It is translated as CASSELANYGYTF.

This chain links TRBV14 with TRBJ2-7, with 8 bases lining up with TRBD2. CDR3 length equals 15 residues. With V trimmed by 1 base and J by 6 bases, 8 bases remained unmatched. CDR1 SGHDN and CDR2 FVKESK come from the germline V gene. Here the CDR3 DNA reads TGTGCCAGCAGCCAAGTAATGCGACTAGCGACCGAGCAGTACTTC. This codes for CASSQVMRLATEQYF.

CDR3 amino acids: CASSLAGIEQYF. The CDR3, as DNA: TGCGCCAGCAGCTTGGCCGGGATCGAGCAGTACTTC. The rearrangement links TRBV5-1 to TRBJ2-7; D perhaps matches TRBD2 (5 bases). This CDR3 contains 12 residues. The V end was cut by 0 bases, the J end by 6 bases, with 7 bases between. The germline V gene encodes CDR1 SGHRS and CDR2 YFSETQ. Combining the CDR3 with reference TRBV5-1 and TRBJ2-7 gives the whole variable domain KAGVTQTPRYLIKTRGQQVTLSCSPISGHRSVSWYQQTPGQGLQFLFEYFSETQRNKGNFPGRFSGRQFSNSRSEMNVSTLELGDSALYLCASSLAGIEQYFGPGTRLTVT.

This clone was picked up one time. The rearrangement joins TRBV29-1 to TRBJ1-1; D call uncertain. V lost 5 bases and J 4 bases, leaving 23 bases between the germline ends. CDR1 is SQVTM and CDR2 is ANQGSEA in the germline V gene. CDR3 length: 16 amino acids. The CDR3 sequence: CSVSSLPGLESTEAFF. In DNA, the CDR3 is TGCAGCGTTTCCTCCTTACCCGGACTAGAAAGCACTGAAGCTTTCTTT.

The rearrangement uses TRBV9 and TRBJ2-1; 13 bases agree with TRBD2. The CDR3 length is 16 residues. Losses at the gene ends were 0 bases for V and 5 bases for J; bases not matched to a gene: 2. Germline V gives CDR1 SGDLS, CDR2 YYNGEE. This CDR3 is CASSVVGTSGNNEQFF. The DNA of the CDR3 is TGTGCCAGCAGCGTAGTTGGGACTAGCGGGAACAATGAGCAGTTCTTC.

The CDR3 DNA follows: TGTGCCAGCAGTTTATCAAGGGCCGCGGTGAACACTGAAGCTTTCTTT. Translated: CASSLSRAAVNTEAFF. The chain carries TRBV27 and TRBJ1-1; D unresolved. Germline-derived CDR1 and CDR2 are MNHEY and SMNVEV (reference sequence). V dropped 0 bases and J dropped 0 bases, with 11 bases sitting between them. This CDR3 is built from 16 residues.

This clone was observed a few times. This chain uses TRBV5-1 with TRBJ2-5; maybe TRBD1 (5 bases). The germline CDR1 and CDR2 sequences are SGHRS and YFSETQ. This CDR3 is 13 amino acids long. Between the trimmed V and J ends, which lost 7 bases and 4 bases, there was a span of 14 bases. The CDR3 nucleotides read TGCGCCAGCGGCCCAGGGAATAGAGAGACCCAGTACTTC. Its translation is CASGPGNRETQYF.

The chain employs TRBV6-6 and TRBJ1-2; D might be TRBD1 (5 bases). The V end was cut by 5 bases, the J end by 3 bases, with 13 bases between. The germline CDR1 and CDR2 sequences are MNHNY and SVGAGI (reference sequence). There are 14 residues in the CDR3. The CDR3 nucleotides are TGTGCCAGCAGTCCCTTAGGGACGGACTATGGCTACACCTTC. It codes for CASSPLGTDYGYTF.

The J gene is TRBJ1-1, the V gene TRBV9; D possibly corresponds to TRBD1 (6 bases). The germline CDR1 and CDR2 sequences are SGDLS and YYNGEE. The CDR3 sequence is 12 residues long. V shed 2 bases and J shed 11 bases, with 13 bases lying between them. CDR3 bases: TGTGCCAGCAGCGTGGACAGACGGAATGCTTTCTTT. Translated, it gives CASSVDRRNAFF.

The chain is built from TRBV10-3 and TRBJ2-5; 14 bases are a match to TRBD2. This CDR3 comprises 16 residues. In germline, CDR1 is ENHRY, CDR2 SYGVKD. V lost 3 bases and J lost 3; bases outside the gene matches: 3. CDR3 loop: CAISDGTSGRKETQYF. The DNA of the CDR3 is TGTGCCATCAGTGATGGGACTAGCGGGAGAAAAGAGACCCAGTACTTC.

This chain uses TRBV4-1 with TRBJ2-3; D not resolved. This CDR3 has 14 amino acids. CDR1 and CDR2 (germline): MGHRA, YSYEKL. The V end lost 3 bases, the J end lost 14 bases, and 21 bases lay between the germline ends. The CDR3 loop is CASSQVTRAPARYF. The CDR3 DNA is TGCGCCAGCAGCCAGGTTACCCGGGCTCCGGCTAGGTATTTT.

The chain has TRBV2 and TRBJ1-1; 9 nucleotides line up with TRBD1. J lost 5 bases, V lost 6 bases, and 4 bases had no gene match. CDR1 is SNHLY and CDR2 is FYNNEI in the germline V gene. This CDR3 region has 13 residues. CDR3 residues: CASRTDRGTEAFF. DNA for the CDR3: TGTGCCAGCAGGACGGACAGGGGAACTGAAGCTTTCTTT.

The CDR3 spells CASSFYSGRSDTQYF. The CDR3 DNA reads TGCGCCAGCAGCTTTTATAGCGGGAGGTCAGATACGCAGTATTTT. This chain connects TRBV5-1 to TRBJ2-3, with TRBD2 identical over 10 bases. Germline assignment: CDR1 SGHRS and CDR2 YFSETQ. The CDR3 totals 15 residues. Unmatched junction bases numbered 4, after V lost 2 bases and J lost 4 bases.